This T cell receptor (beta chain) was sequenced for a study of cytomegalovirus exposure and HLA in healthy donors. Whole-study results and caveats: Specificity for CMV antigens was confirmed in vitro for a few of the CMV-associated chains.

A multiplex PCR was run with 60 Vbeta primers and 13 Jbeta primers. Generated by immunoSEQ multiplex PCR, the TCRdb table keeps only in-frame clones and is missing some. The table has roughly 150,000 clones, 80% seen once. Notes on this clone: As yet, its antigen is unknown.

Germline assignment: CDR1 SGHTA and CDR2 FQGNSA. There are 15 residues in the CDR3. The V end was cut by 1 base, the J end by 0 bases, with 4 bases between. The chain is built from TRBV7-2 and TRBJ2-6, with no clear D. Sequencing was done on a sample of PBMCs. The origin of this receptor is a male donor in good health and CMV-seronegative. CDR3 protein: CASSLGHSGANVLTF. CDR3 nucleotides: TGTGCCAGCAGCTTAGGACACTCTGGGGCCAACGTCCTGACTTTC. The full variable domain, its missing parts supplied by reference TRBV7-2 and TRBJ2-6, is GAGVSQSPSNKVTEKGKDVELRCDPISGHTALYWYRQSLGQGLEFLIYFQGNSAPDKSGLPSDRFSAERTGGSVSTLTIQRTQQEDSAVYLCASSLGHSGANVLTFGAGSRLTVL.